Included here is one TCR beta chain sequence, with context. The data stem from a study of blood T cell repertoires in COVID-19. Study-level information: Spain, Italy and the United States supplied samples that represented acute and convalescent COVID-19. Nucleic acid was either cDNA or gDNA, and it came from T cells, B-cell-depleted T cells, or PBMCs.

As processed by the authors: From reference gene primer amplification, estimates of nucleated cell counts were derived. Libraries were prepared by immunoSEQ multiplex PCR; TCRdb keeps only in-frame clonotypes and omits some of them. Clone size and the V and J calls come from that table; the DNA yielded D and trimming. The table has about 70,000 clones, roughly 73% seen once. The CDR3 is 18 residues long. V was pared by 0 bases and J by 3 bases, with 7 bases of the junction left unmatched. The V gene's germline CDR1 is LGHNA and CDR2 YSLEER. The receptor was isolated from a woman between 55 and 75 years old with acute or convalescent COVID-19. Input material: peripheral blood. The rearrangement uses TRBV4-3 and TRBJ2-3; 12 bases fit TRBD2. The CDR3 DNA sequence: TGCGCCAGCAGCCAAGAGGGGCTAGCGGGGGGGCTTACAGATACGCAGTATTTT. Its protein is CASSQEGLAGGLTDTQYF.